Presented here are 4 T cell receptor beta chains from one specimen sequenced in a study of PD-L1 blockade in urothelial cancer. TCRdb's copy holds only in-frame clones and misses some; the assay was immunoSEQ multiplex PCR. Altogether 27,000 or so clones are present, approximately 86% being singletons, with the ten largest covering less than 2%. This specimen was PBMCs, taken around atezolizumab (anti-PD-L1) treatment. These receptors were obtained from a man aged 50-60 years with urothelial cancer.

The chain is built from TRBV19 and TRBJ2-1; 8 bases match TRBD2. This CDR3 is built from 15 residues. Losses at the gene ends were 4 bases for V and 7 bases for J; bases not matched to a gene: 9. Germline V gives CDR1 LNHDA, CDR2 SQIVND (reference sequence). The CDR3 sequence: CASSSGRPSINEQFF. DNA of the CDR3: TGTGCCAGTAGTAGCGGGAGGCCCTCTATAAATGAGCAGTTCTTC.

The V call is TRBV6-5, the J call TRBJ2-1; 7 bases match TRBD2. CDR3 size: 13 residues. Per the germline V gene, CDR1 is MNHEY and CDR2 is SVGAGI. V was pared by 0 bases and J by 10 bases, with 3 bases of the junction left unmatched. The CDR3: CASSYSASGEQFF. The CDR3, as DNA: TGTGCCAGCAGTTACTCCGCTAGCGGCGAGCAGTTCTTC.

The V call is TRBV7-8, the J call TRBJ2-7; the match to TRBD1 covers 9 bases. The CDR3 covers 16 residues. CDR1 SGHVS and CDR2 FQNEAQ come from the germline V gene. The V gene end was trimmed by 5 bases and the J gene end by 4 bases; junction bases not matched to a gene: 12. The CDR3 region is CASSPKTGGVIYEQYF. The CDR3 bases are TGTGCCAGCAGCCCTAAGACAGGGGGGGTTATTTACGAGCAGTACTTC. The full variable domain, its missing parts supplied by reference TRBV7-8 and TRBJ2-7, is GAGVSQSPRYKVAKRGQDVALRCDPISGHVSLFWYQQALGQGPEFLTYFQNEAQLDKSGLPSDRFFAERPEGSVSTLKIQRTQQEDSAVYLCASSPKTGGVIYEQYFGPGTRLTVT.

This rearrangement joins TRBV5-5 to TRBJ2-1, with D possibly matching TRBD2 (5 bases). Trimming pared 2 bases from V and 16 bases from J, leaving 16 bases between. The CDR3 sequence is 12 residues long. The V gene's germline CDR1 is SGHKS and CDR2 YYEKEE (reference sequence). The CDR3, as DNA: TGTGCCAGCAGCTTTTCTGAGGGCCCACTATTCTTC. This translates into CASSFSEGPLFF.